This TCR beta chain was sequenced during a study of metastatic and nonmetastatic thyroid tumors (TCRdb year 2020). Describing the broader study: Repertoires from peripheral blood and from tumor or nodule tissue samples of malignant and benign thyroid patients were compared. Study-level results and caveats: In both blood and tumor samples, TCR beta diversity was reported to be significantly higher in malignant tumors than in benign nodules.

Comments on this clone: There is no known antigen for this receptor. No much larger clonotype is one base removed from it; base qualities were not supplied.

No patient had received any treatment before thyroid surgery. Using T-cell receptor beta sequencing, the researchers looked back retrospectively at clinical samples from patients, gathered between about 2012 and 2019. Libraries were built with PCR. The sequencer listed for this sample is Illumina HiSeq 4000. The TCR beta-chain CDR3 region of each patient was profiled by high-throughput sequencing. The study's processing was this. Drawing on CDR3 differences between clinicopathological groups, the researchers built a classifier meant to tell apart patients with distant-metastatic papillary thyroid cancer. The Shannon index was used to measure repertoire diversity, and the Morisita-Horn index was used to measure how similar tumor and blood repertoires were. Using fastp at Q25 and MiXCR, TCRdb reprocessed the public reads and kept productive beta chains. For this entry, the V and J calls and clone size follow TCRdb and not the study's own pipeline. The sample table contains 21,000 or so clones; only one count was recorded for roughly 12% of them. The ten largest clones take up approximately 25% of the sample.

The source of this sequence is a female donor with papillary thyroid cancer or a benign thyroid nodule (not recorded which). Some clones in this sample may be carry-over from other donors' samples. Sequenced sample: blood.

The CDR3 region reads CASSLVLTVAHGQYF. The DNA sequence is TGTGCCAGCAGCTTAGTACTCACGGTAGCACACGGGCAGTACTTC. This sequence uses TRBV7-2 and TRBJ2-7, with the D gene uncertain. CDR1 and CDR2 (SGHTA, FQGNSA) derive from the germline V gene. The CDR3 measures 15 amino acids from cysteine to phenylalanine. Only the CDR3 portion is preserved as DNA: 45 bases, with reading frame beginning at the first base. V was cut back by 1 base and J by 9 bases, leaving a gap of 19 bases between them.